This T cell receptor beta chain was captured by sequencing in a study of early T cells in non-severe SARS-CoV-2 infection (dated by TCRdb to the early 2020s). The study in broad terms: Because TCR sequencing relied on bulk RNA taken from unsorted whole blood, pairing of alpha and beta chains was not possible.

The paper as a whole reports these results and caveats: VDJdb matching was skewed toward anti-spike CD8 responses, so virus-specific expansions were likely underestimated and private and CD4 specificities were missed.

A case-control design nested within a healthcare worker cohort in London, UK, was used, with weekly nasopharyngeal swab PCR tests and blood sampling performed. Between 23 and 31 March 2020, the week of the UK lockdown, healthcare workers were enrolled and then followed up weekly for as long as 16 weeks. The library was made by 5' RACE. The sample was run on a NextSeq 500. Unique molecular identifiers were attached to individual cDNA molecules in the TCR library protocol so that sequencing error and PCR bias could be corrected. Sequencing covered both TCR alpha and beta chains, and within each sample the abundances of alpha and beta sequences were tightly co-correlated. Processing in the source paper ran as follows. Decombinator V4 was used to annotate the V gene, J gene and CDR3 of the TCR sequences. Expanded TCRs were defined as changing significantly between any two time points under a Poisson model with p below 0.0001. Abundances of TCRs were expressed as counts per million after normalisation to the total number of TCRs sequenced in each sample. VDJdb, accessed on 1 November 2021, was searched for TCRs annotated for CMV, EBV and SARS-CoV-2, and TCRs annotated for more than one antigen were excluded. In-frame beta chains were kept once TCRdb had trimmed the public reads at Q25 with fastp and called clones with MiXCR. Under each unique CDR3 protein, matching rows form one entry showing the most common genes and DNA. V and J calls and clone size were set by TCRdb, not the authors. A total of some 50,000 distinct CDR3 sequences appear in this sample, about 4% of them only once. The ten largest clones add up to roughly 6.4% of the sample.

This clonotype was picked up many times. Its binding antigen is unknown. Base qualities were left out, and no much larger clone turns up one base away. This receptor was obtained from an adult who was a healthcare worker with PCR-confirmed SARS-CoV-2 infection or an uninfected control (not recorded which). The sequencing sample was made of whole blood.

The DNA sequence is as follows: TGTGCCAGCAGCTTAGCCGGTGCTCCCAATGAGCAGTTCTTC. This yields the protein CASSLAGAPNEQFF. The rearranged chain carries TRBV11-2 and TRBJ2-1; the D segment cannot be called with confidence. The CDR3 goes from the cysteine to the phenylalanine over 14 residues. The kept DNA is CDR3 alone, 42 bases in frame from the first base. The V end loses 1 base and the J end loses 6 bases, and a stretch of 10 bases separates them. The germline V gene encodes CDR1 SGHAT and CDR2 FQNNGV.